This T cell receptor beta chain was captured in a study of blood T cell repertoires in COVID-19. Per the germline V gene, CDR1 is MNHEY and CDR2 is SMNVEV (reference sequence). V lost 5 bases to trimming and J lost 0 bases, with 11 bases between them. CDR3 length: 15 amino acids. Only in-frame clones appear in the TCRdb table, and some are missing; sequencing was by immunoSEQ multiplex PCR. Here the sample spans approximately 280,000 clones, roughly nine tenths being singletons. The clonotype comes from a woman between 18 and 29 years old who had recovered from COVID-19. The sequencing input was PBMCs or T cells enriched from blood (not recorded which). V and J are TRBV27 and TRBJ1-5; tentative D call: TRBD1 (6 bases). DNA of the CDR3: TGTGCCAGCAGTCCGGGACACCTTAGCAATCAGCCCCAGCATTTT. The encoded protein is CASSPGHLSNQPQHF.